This T cell receptor (beta chain) was observed in a study of regulatory T cells in long-lasting Graves disease. Trimming took 10 bases from V and 1 from J, leaving 13 bases between them. CDR3 length: 13 amino acids. CDR1 is ENHRY, CDR2 SYGVKD, per germline. iRepertoire HTBI primers and Arm-PCR of CDR3 regions built TCR beta libraries. TCRdb itself ran the multiplex PCR reads through MiXCR, one entry per CDR3 protein. The profile shows over 650,000 distinct CDR3 sequences, approximately 31% of them singletons. Time point defined: persistent/refractory GD, antithyroid drugs over 5 years with positive TRAb. The authors made the TCR library using RNA they extracted from PBMCs.

The input for sequencing was peripheral blood mononuclear cells (PBMCs), taken when the disease was refractory, from a patient treated with antithyroid drugs. V gene TRBV10-3 combines with J gene TRBJ2-5, with D hard to call. This TCR was recovered from a female donor with Graves disease. This CDR3 is CATTRGVQETQYF. As DNA, the CDR3 is TGTGCCACCACGCGCGGTGTCCAAGAGACCCAGTACTTC.